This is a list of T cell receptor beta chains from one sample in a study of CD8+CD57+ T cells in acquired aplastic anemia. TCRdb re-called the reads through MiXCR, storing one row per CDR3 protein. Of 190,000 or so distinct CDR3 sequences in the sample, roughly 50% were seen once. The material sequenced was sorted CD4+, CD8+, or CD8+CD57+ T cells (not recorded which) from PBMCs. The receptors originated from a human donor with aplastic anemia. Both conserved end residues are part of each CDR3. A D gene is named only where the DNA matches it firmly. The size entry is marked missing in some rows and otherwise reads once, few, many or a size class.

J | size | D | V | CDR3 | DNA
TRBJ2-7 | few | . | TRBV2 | CASRRGFVYEQYF | TGTGCCAGCAGGAGGGGGTTTGTGTACGAGCAGTACTTC
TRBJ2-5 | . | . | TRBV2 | CASRSNRETQYF | TGTGCCAGCAGGTCGAATCGGGAGACCCAGTACTTC
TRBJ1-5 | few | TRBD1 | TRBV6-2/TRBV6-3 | CASSLGTASQPQHF | TGTGCCAGCAGCCTGGGGACAGCCTCTCAGCCCCAGCATTTT
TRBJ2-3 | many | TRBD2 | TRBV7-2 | CASSVPPRAGGRTDTQYF | TGTGCCAGCAGCGTCCCACCCAGGGCGGGAGGACGCACAGATACGCAGTATTTT
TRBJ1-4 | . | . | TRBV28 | CASEPADGGEKLFF | TGTGCCAGCGAACCCGCGGATGGAGGTGAAAAACTGTTTTTT
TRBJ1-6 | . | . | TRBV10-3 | CAIRVVENSPLHF | TGTGCCATCAGGGTCGTTGAGAATTCACCCCTCCACTTT
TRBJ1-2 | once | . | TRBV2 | CASRNRDPRGYTF | TGTGCCAGCAGGAACAGGGATCCAAGAGGCTACACCTTC
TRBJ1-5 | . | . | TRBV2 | CASSESHARGPQHF | TGTGCCAGCAGCGAATCCCATGCCCGGGGGCCCCAGCATTTT
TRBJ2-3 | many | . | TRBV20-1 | CSTSGEDLVTDTQYF | TGCAGTACATCCGGGGAGGACTTAGTCACAGATACGCAGTATTTT
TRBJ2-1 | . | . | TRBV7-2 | CASKNGGDNEQFF | TGTGCCAGCAAAAACGGGGGAGACAATGAGCAGTTCTTC
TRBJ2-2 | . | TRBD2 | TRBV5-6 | CASSLAGRITGELFF | TGTGCCAGCAGCTTGGCCGGGAGGATTACCGGGGAGCTGTTTTTT
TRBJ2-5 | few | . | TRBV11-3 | CASSLVTKETQYF | TGTGCCAGCAGCTTGGTGACAAAAGAGACCCAGTACTTC
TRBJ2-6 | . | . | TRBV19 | CASSGTGSGANVLTF | TGTGCCAGTAGTGGTACAGGGTCTGGGGCCAACGTCCTGACTTTC
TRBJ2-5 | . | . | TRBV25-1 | CASSELRGQETQYF | TGTGCCAGCAGTGAACTCAGGGGTCAAGAGACCCAGTACTTC
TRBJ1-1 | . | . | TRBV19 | CASSIVSGNTEAFF | TGTGCCAGTAGTATAGTCTCGGGGAACACTGAAGCTTTCTTT
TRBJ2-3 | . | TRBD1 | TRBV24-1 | CATGQGSTDTRYF | TGTGCCACCGGACAGGGGAGCACAGATACGCGGTATTTT
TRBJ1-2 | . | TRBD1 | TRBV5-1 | CASKKGQGDYGYTF | TGCGCCAGCAAAAAGGGACAGGGGGACTATGGCTACACCTTC
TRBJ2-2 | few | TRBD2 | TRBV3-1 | CASSQGVLAGTGELFF | TGTGCCAGCAGCCAAGGGGTTCTAGCGGGGACCGGGGAGCTGTTTTTT
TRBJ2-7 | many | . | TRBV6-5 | CASSHAAGSSYEQYF | TGTGCCAGCAGTCACGCCGCGGGAAGCTCCTACGAGCAGTACTTC